This TCR beta chain was sequenced for a study of PD-L1 blockade in urothelial cancer. On the study more broadly: Blood was tested 3 weeks (second dose) and 6 weeks into treatment. There were a median of about 140,000 T cells in blood samples.

Germline V gene lookup returns CDR1 LNHDA and CDR2 SQIVND (reference sequence). Deletions cut 2 bases from V and 4 bases from J, with 17 bases between. The CDR3 contains 16 residues. The time point denotes: pretreatment peripheral blood. Per-patient samples, pretreatment and on-treatment, numbered 1 to 8. PCRs each included synthetic TCR analog templates spiked in. Assay: immunoSEQ multiplex PCR; the TCRdb copy retains only in-frame clones and omits some. The table includes about 88,000 clones, more than 80% detected once. This TCR derives from a woman aged 80 or older with urothelial cancer. The rearrangement joins TRBV19 to TRBJ1-2, with D possibly matching TRBD1 (6 bases). Sequencing used PBMCs, obtained around atezolizumab (anti-PD-L1) treatment. CDR3 in amino acids: CASSILVSGTSYGYTF. In nucleotides, the CDR3 is TGTGCCAGTAGTATATTGGTCTCAGGGACAAGCTATGGCTACACCTTC.